These 3 T cell receptor beta chains originate from one sample sequenced in a study of response to subunit inactivated influenza vaccine. TCRdb passed the RT-PCR reads through MiXCR, listing each CDR3 protein once. Of roughly 790,000 distinct CDR3 sequences listed, over 20% are singletons. The material sequenced was PBMCs from blood, taken 4 to 6 days after vaccination. The receptor source for this set is a man in his fifties who received an inactivated influenza vaccine.

This clonotype has more than one count but fewer than ten. This chain connects TRBV20-1 to TRBJ2-1, with 9 bases lining up with TRBD1. CDR1 and CDR2 (germline): DFQATT, SNEGSKA (reference sequence). The ends lost 3 bases at V and 0 bases at J; junction bases unmatched: 12. The CDR3 is 18 residues long. This chain's CDR3 is CSARKTGTGFSSYNEQFF. The DNA of the CDR3 is TGCAGTGCTAGGAAAACCGGGACAGGGTTTAGCTCCTACAATGAGCAGTTCTTC.

This clonotype was counted a few times. This chain joins TRBV12-3 or TRBV12-4 and TRBJ2-7; TRBD1 is a possible D gene (6 bases). The length of the CDR3 is 14 residues. V was shortened by 7 bases and J by 3 bases, with 16 bases between the two germline ends. CDR3 nucleotides: TGTGCCAGCACCTTAAGGGGGTTCGGCTACGAGCAGTACTTC. Its protein product is CASTLRGFGYEQYF.

The rearrangement joins TRBV30 to TRBJ1-4; no reliable D call. CDR1 is GTSNPN and CDR2 is SVGIG in the germline V gene (reference sequence). The germline V and J ends were trimmed by 2 bases and 5 bases, with 3 bases remaining between them. The CDR3 runs to 11 residues. This chain's CDR3 is CAWSRNEKLFF. The DNA for the CDR3 is TGTGCCTGGAGTAGGAATGAAAAACTGTTTTTT.